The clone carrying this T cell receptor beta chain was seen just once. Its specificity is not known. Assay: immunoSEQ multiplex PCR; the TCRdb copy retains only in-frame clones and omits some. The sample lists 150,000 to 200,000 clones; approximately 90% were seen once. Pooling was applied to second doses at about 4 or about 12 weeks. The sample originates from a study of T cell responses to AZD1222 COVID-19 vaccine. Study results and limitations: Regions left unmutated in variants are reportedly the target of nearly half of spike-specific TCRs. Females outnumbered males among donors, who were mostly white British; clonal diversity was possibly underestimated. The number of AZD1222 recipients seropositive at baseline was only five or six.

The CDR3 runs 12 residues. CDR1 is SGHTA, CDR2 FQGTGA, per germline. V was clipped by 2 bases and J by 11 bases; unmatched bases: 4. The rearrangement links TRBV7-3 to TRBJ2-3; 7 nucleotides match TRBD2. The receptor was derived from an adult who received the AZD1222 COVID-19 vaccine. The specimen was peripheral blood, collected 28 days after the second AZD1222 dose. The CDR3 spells CASSLVGLGQYF. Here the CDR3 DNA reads TGTGCCAGCAGCTTAGTAGGACTAGGGCAGTATTTT.